This T cell receptor beta chain derives from a study of T cell repertoires in cytomegalovirus infection. This clonotype was counted a few times. Its antigen is as yet unknown. MiXCR, applied by TCRdb to the reads, yields one record per CDR3 protein. The sample consists of hundreds of thousands of distinct CDR3 sequences, around 35% of them appearing once. With 10 bases removed from V and 5 bases from J, the gap between germline ends came to 12 bases. Per germline, CDR1 LNHDA and CDR2 SQIVND (reference sequence). This CDR3 spans 11 amino acids. The chain joins TRBV19 to TRBJ2-7; maybe TRBD2 (7 bases). The sample in question was cultured PBMCs, obtained from culture after CMV antigen stimulation. This receptor was taken from a human donor in good health (CMV status not recorded). Some clones in this sample may be carry-over from other donors' samples. DNA of the CDR3: TGTGCCACCCGGGGGGCGGACGAGCAGTACTTC. Translated, it gives CATRGADEQYF.